This T cell receptor (beta chain) was recovered during a study of T-cell reconstitution after alpha-beta-depleted transplantation in children. Findings and caveats of the study: At the one-year point after transplant, T-cell counts and TCRbeta diversity were found to come mostly from T cells that had been newly produced.

The CDR3 totals 17 residues. Germline CDR1 and CDR2: SGHTA and FQGNSA. V lost 5 bases to trimming and J lost 2 bases; unmatched junction nucleotides: 9. As regards this clonotype: What it binds is not known.

Preparation of the TCRbeta library involved a method that used unique molecular identifiers. One entry per CDR3 protein, called by TCRdb with MiXCR from the PCR reads. In the table there are a few hundred thousand distinct CDR3 sequences, roughly 6.6% of which are singletons. This receptor was identified in a boy aged 2 to 10 with acute lymphoblastic leukemia, due to receive a stem cell transplant. The sample here was PBMCs, taken before TCRalphabeta/CD19-depleted stem cell transplant. This rearrangement joins TRBV7-2 to TRBJ2-7; 13 nucleotides align to TRBD2. CDR3 residues: CASSLSRLAGGPYEQYF. In DNA form, the CDR3 reads TGTGCCAGCAGCCTTTCCAGACTAGCGGGAGGACCCTACGAGCAGTACTTC.